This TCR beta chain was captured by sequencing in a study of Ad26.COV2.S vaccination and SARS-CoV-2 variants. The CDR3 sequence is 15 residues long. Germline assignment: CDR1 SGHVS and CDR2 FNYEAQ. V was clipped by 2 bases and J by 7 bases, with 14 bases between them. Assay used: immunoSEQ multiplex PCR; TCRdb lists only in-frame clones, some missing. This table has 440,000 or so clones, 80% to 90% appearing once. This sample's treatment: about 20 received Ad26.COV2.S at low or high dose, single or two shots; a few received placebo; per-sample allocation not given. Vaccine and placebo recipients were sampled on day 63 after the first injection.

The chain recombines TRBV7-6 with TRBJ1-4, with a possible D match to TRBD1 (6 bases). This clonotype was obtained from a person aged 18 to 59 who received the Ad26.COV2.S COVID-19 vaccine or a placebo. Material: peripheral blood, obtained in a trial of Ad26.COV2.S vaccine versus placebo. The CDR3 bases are TGTGCCAGCAGCTTAACTCCAGGACAGTTTGAAAAACTGTTTTTT. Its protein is CASSLTPGQFEKLFF.